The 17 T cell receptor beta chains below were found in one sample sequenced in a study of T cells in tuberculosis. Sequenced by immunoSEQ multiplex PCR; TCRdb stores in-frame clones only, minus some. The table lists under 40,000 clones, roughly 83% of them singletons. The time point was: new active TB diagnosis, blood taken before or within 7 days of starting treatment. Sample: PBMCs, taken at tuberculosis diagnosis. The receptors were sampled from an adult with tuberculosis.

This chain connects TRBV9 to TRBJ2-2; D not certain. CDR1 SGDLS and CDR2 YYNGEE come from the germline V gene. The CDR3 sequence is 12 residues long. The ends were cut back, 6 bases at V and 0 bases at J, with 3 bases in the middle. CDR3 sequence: CASTPNTGELFF. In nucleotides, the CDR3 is TGTGCCAGCACTCCGAACACCGGGGAGCTGTTTTTT.

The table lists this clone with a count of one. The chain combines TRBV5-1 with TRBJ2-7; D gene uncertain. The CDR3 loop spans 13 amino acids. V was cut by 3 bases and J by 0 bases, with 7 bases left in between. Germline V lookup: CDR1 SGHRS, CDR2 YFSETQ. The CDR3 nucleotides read TGCGCCAGCAGCTCCCTAAGCTCCTACGAGCAGTACTTC. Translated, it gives CASSSLSSYEQYF.

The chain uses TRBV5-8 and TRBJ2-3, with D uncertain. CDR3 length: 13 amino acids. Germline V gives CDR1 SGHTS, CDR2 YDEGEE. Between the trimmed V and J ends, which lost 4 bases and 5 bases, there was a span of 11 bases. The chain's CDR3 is CASSPLGLDTQYF. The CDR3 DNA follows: TGTGCCAGCAGCCCTCTAGGATTAGATACGCAGTATTTT.

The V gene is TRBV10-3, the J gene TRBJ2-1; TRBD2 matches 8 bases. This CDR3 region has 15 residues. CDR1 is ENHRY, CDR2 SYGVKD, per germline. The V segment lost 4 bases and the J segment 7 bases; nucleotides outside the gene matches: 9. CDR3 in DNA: TGTGCCATCAGTGTTCAAGCGGGAGTAGGAAATGAGCAGTTCTTC. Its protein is CAISVQAGVGNEQFF.

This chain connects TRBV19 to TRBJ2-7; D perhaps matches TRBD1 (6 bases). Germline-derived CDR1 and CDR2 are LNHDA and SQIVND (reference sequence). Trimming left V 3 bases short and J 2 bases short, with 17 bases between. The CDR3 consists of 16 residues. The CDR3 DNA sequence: TGTGCCAGTAGTATCCAACCTGCAGACAGGCCCTACGAGCAGTACTTC. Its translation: CASSIQPADRPYEQYF.

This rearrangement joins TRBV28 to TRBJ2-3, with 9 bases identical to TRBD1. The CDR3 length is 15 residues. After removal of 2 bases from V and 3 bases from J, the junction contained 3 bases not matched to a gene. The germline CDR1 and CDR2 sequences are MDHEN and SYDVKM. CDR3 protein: CASSLGGTGTDTQYF. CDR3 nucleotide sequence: TGTGCCAGCAGTTTAGGTGGGACAGGGACAGATACGCAGTATTTT.

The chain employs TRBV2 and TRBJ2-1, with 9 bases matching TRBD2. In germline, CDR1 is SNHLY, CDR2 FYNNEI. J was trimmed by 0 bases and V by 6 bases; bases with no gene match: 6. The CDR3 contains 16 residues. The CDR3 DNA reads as TGTGCCAGCAGGTTGGGAGCGGGAGGCTCCTACAATGAGCAGTTCTTC. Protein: CASRLGAGGSYNEQFF.

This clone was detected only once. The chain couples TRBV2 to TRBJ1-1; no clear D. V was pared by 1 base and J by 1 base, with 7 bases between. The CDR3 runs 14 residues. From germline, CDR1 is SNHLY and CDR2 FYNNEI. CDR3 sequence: CASSEGRGNTEAFF. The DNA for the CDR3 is TGTGCCAGCAGTGAAGGACGGGGGAACACTGAAGCTTTCTTT.

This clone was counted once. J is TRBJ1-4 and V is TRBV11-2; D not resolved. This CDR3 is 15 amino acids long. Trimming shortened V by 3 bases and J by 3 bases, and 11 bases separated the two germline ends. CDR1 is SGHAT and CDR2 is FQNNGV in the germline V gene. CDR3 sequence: CASSFKAGANEKLFF. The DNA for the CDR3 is TGTGCCAGCAGCTTTAAGGCGGGAGCTAATGAAAAACTGTTTTTT.

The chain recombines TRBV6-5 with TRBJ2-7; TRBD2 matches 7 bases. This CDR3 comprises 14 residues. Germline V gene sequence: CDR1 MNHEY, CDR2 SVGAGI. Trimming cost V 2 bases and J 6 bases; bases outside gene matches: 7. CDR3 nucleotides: TGTGCCAGCAGTTACGGGGGGGGAGGTGGCGAGCAGTACTTC. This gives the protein CASSYGGGGGEQYF.

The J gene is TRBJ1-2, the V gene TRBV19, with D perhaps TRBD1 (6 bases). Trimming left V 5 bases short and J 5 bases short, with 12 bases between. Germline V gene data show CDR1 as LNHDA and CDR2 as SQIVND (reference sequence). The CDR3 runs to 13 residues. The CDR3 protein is CASSLGQGYGYTF. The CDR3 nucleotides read TGTGCCAGTAGTCTCGGGCAGGGGTATGGCTACACCTTC.

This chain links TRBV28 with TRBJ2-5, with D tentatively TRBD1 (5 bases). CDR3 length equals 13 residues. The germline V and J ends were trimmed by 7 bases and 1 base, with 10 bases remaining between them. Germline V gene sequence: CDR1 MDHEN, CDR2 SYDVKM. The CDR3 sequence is CASIGHTQETQYF. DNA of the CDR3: TGTGCCAGCATCGGACACACCCAAGAGACCCAGTACTTC. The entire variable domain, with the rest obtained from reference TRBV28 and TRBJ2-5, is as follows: DVKVTQSSRYLVKRTGEKVFLECVQDMDHENMFWYRQDPGLGLRLIYFSYDVKMKEKGDIPEGYSVSREKKERFSLILESASTNQTSMYLCASIGHTQETQYFGPGTRLLVL.

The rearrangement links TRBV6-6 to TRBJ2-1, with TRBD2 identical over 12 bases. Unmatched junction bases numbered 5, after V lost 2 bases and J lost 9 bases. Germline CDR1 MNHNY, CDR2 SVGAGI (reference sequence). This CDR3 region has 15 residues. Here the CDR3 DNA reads TGTGCCAGCAGTTACGGACTAGCGGGACTAGGTGAGCAGTTCTTC. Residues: CASSYGLAGLGEQFF.

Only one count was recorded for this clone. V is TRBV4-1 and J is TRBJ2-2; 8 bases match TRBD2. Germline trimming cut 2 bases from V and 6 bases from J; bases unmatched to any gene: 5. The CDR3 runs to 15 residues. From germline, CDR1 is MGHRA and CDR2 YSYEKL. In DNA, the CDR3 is TGCGCCAGCAGCCAATCGGGAGGGACTGCCGGGGAGCTGTTTTTT. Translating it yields CASSQSGGTAGELFF.

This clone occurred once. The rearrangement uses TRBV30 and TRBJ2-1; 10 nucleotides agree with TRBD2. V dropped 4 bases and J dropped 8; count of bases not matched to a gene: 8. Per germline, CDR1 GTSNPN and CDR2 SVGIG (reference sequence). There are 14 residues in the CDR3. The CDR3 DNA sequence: TGTGCCTGGAACCATCCTAGCGGGAGACATGAGCAGTTCTTC. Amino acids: CAWNHPSGRHEQFF.

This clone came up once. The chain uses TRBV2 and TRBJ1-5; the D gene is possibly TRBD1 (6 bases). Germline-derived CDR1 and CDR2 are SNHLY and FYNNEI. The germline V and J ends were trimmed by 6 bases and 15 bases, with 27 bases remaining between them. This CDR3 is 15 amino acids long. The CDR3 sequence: CASRPTTGVGGRTHF. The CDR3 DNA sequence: TGTGCCAGCAGACCCACCACAGGAGTCGGGGGGCGGACGCATTTT.

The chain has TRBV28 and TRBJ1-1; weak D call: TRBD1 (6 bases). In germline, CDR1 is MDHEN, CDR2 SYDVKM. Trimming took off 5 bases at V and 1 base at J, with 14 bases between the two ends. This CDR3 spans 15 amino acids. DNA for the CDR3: TGTGCCAGCAGTGACACAGGGCCCCGGAACACTGAAGCTTTCTTT. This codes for CASSDTGPRNTEAFF.